This TCR beta chain is drawn from a study of shared clonotypes between healthy human individuals. This clone was observed a few times. Clones were sequenced by immunoSEQ multiplex PCR, and TCRdb holds only the in-frame ones, with some missing. Of 190,000 or so clones detected, 65% to 80% appear once; the ten largest clones hold more than 9%. The germline V and J ends were trimmed by 3 bases and 0 bases, with 0 bases remaining between them. The CDR3 length is 12 residues. In germline, CDR1 is SGHTA, CDR2 FQGNSA. Specimen: memory CD4+ T cells sorted from blood. Sample subset: CD45RA-negative fraction. The receptor was isolated from a man younger than 45 in good health. The chain is built from TRBV7-2 and TRBJ1-5; D unclear. CDR3 in amino acids: CASSFSNQPQHF. For the CDR3, the DNA is TGTGCCAGCAGCTTTAGCAATCAGCCCCAGCATTTT.